The rows below give T cell receptor beta chains drawn from one sample of a study of T cells after yellow fever vaccination. TCRdb independently ran MiXCR on the 5' RACE reads; one entry per CDR3 protein. In the table there are about 68,000 distinct CDR3 sequences, over 6.5% of which are singletons. This specimen consisted of CD8+ T cells sorted from PBMCs, obtained 35 to 50 days after the first yellow fever vaccination. These receptors were taken from a man between 18 and 35 years old who received the YFV17D yellow fever vaccine. Both conserved end residues are part of each CDR3. The D gene is left open where the match is weak. Clone size appears in some rows only: once, few, many, or a class for an expanded clone.

j_gene	d_gene	abundance	v_gene	CDR3nt	CDR3aa
TRBJ1-1	NA	NA	TRBV25-1	TGTGCCAGCAGTGAATTCCCCGGGGGCCAGGCTCCAGCTTTCTTT	CASSEFPGGQAPAFF
TRBJ2-7	NA	many	TRBV7-2	TGTGCCAGCAGCTTAGGTGGGTTCTACGAGCAGTACTTC	CASSLGGFYEQYF
TRBJ1-1	NA	many	TRBV13	TGTGCCAGCAGTTCACCCCGGTACTTGAACACTGAAGCTTTCTTT	CASSSPRYLNTEAFF
TRBJ2-1	TRBD2	medium-sized	TRBV12-3/TRBV12-4	TGTGCCAGCAGTTTGGGCGGGGGGTACAATGAGCAGTTCTTC	CASSLGGGYNEQFF
TRBJ2-7	TRBD1	few	TRBV5-4	TGTGCCAGCAGCTTGTATGACAGGGGGTGGCTCGGCGACGAGCAGTACTTC	CASSLYDRGWLGDEQYF
TRBJ1-2	NA	few	TRBV19	TGTGCCAGTAGTATCACTGGAGGCGCCTATGGCTACACCTTC	CASSITGGAYGYTF
TRBJ1-4	NA	NA	TRBV4-2	TGTGCCAGCAGCTCGAGACTTGGGGGCGCGGCCACAACTAATGAAAAACTGTTTTTT	CASSSRLGGAATTNEKLFF
TRBJ2-1	NA	many	TRBV15	TGTGCCACCAGCTGGACCGCCGACAATGAGCAGTTCTTC	CATSWTADNEQFF
TRBJ1-3	NA	few	TRBV19	TGTGCCAGTAGTATGACAGCAGGCTCTGGAAACACCATATATTTT	CASSMTAGSGNTIYF
TRBJ2-1	NA	many	TRBV12-3/TRBV12-4	TGTGCCAGCAGTCTTGGTCGGAATGAGCAGTTCTTC	CASSLGRNEQFF
TRBJ2-7	TRBD1	many	TRBV4-1	TGCGCCAGCAGCCAGAGACAGGGTTACGAGCAGTACTTC	CASSQRQGYEQYF
TRBJ2-7	TRBD2	NA	TRBV12-3/TRBV12-4	TGTGCCAGCAGTCTTACCGGGGGGGAGCAGTACTTC	CASSLTGGEQYF
TRBJ1-1	TRBD1	many	TRBV7-3	TGTGCCAGATGTGCCGGGACAGGGAGAGCTTTCTTT	CARCAGTGRAFF
TRBJ2-3	NA	many	TRBV6-2/TRBV6-3	TGTGCCAGCAGTTACTCGACTAGCACAGATACGCAGTATTTT	CASSYSTSTDTQYF
TRBJ2-7	TRBD2	many	TRBV4-1	TGCGCCAGCAGCCAAACTAGCGGGAGCTCCTACGAGCAGTACTTC	CASSQTSGSSYEQYF
TRBJ2-7	TRBD2	once	TRBV20-1	TGCAGTGCTAGAGTGCGGGGGGGCTACGAGCAGTACTTC	CSARVRGGYEQYF
TRBJ1-2	NA	many	TRBV4-1	TGCGCCAGCAGCCAAGACGAGGGGGAAGTCTATGGCTACACCTTC	CASSQDEGEVYGYTF
TRBJ1-6	TRBD1	NA	TRBV9	TGTGCCAGCAGCCACAGGGGGGATTCACCCCTCCACTTT	CASSHRGDSPLHF
TRBJ1-4	TRBD1	many	TRBV12-3/TRBV12-4	TGTGCCAGCAGTTCTCAGGGGGGGGGTAATGAAAAACTGTTTTTT	CASSSQGGGNEKLFF
TRBJ1-1	NA	many	TRBV20-1	TGCAGTGCTAGAGATGGGTTCGGGGTCCCAGCTTTCTTT	CSARDGFGVPAFF
TRBJ1-3	NA	few	TRBV4-3	TGCGCCAGCAGCCAACCTCTTAGAAGCTCTGGAAACACCATATATTTT	CASSQPLRSSGNTIYF
TRBJ2-1	TRBD1	few	TRBV4-3	TGCGCCAGCAGCCAAATTCCGTTACAGGGGCGGGACAATGAGCAGTTCTTC	CASSQIPLQGRDNEQFF
TRBJ1-4	NA	few	TRBV24-1	TGTGCCACCAGTGAGGGTCCCAAGGGAAGTGAAAAACTGTTTTTT	CATSEGPKGSEKLFF
TRBJ1-1	NA	few	TRBV14	TGTGCCAGCAGCCAAGATGAGAACAAACCCGAAGCTTTCTTT	CASSQDENKPEAFF
TRBJ2-1	TRBD1	many	TRBV15	TGTGCCACCAGCAGGACAGGGGGAAGCTACAATGAGCAGTTCTTC	CATSRTGGSYNEQFF
TRBJ1-1	NA	many	TRBV27	TGTGCCAGCAGTTTAATTCCGAACACTGAAGCTTTCTTT	CASSLIPNTEAFF
TRBJ1-2	NA	many	TRBV3-1	TGTGCCAGCAGCCAAACAGGGTGGTTGGTCTACACCTTC	CASSQTGWLVYTF
TRBJ1-6	NA	NA	TRBV7-2	TGTGCCAGCAGCTTAGTGTCCCGCTTTTCACCCCTCCACTTT	CASSLVSRFSPLHF
TRBJ2-3	TRBD2	NA	TRBV5-1	TGCGCCAGCAGCTCGTACTCGACTAGCGGGATCACAGATACGCAGTATTTT	CASSSYSTSGITDTQYF
TRBJ1-1	TRBD1	few	TRBV12-3/TRBV12-4	TGTGCCAGCAATGCCGGGACAGGTTTGGTCACTGAAGCTTTCTTT	CASNAGTGLVTEAFF
TRBJ2-3	NA	few	TRBV11-2	TGTGCCAGCAGCTTAATAGATAATGGGGATGCAGATACGCAGTATTTT	CASSLIDNGDADTQYF
TRBJ1-1	NA	few	TRBV4-1	TGCGCCAGCAGCTCGAAAACTCAGGGAAGCACTGAAGCTTTCTTT	CASSSKTQGSTEAFF
TRBJ2-2	NA	many	TRBV6-1	TGTGCCAGCAGTGAAAGGCCCAGCCTCACCGGGGAGCTGTTTTTT	CASSERPSLTGELFF
TRBJ1-2	TRBD1	many	TRBV12-3/TRBV12-4	TGTGCCAGCAGTCCCGACAGGGCAGGTGGCTACACCTTC	CASSPDRAGGYTF
TRBJ2-7	TRBD1	many	TRBV11-2	TGTGCCAGCAGCTTCTCTCAGGGGGCCTACGAGCAGTACTTC	CASSFSQGAYEQYF
TRBJ1-4	NA	many	TRBV6-1	TGTGCCAGCAGTGACCTGGGGCTCCATGAAAAACTGTTTTTT	CASSDLGLHEKLFF
TRBJ1-5	NA	NA	TRBV5-8	TGTGCCAGCGCTCAGCCCCAGCATTTT	CASAQPQHF
TRBJ1-2	TRBD1	NA	TRBV20-1	TGCAGTGCCGATGACCCGGGACAGGGGGCTGGCTACACCTTC	CSADDPGQGAGYTF
TRBJ1-6	NA	many	TRBV4-1	TGCGCCAGCAGCCAAGTAGGGGACTATTCACCCCTCCACTTT	CASSQVGDYSPLHF
TRBJ2-1	TRBD2	few	TRBV29-1	TGCAGCGTCGCCGGGCGGGGGGGAGGTGAGCAGTTCTTC	CSVAGRGGGEQFF
TRBJ2-7	NA	many	TRBV4-1	TGCGCCAGCAGCCACGATTACTGGGCCGCCTACGAGCAGTACTTC	CASSHDYWAAYEQYF
TRBJ2-2	NA	many	TRBV4-2	TGTGCCAGCAGCCAGACCCCCGGCGGGGCGAACACCGGGGAGCTGTTTTTT	CASSQTPGGANTGELFF
TRBJ2-7	NA	once	TRBV6-5	TGTGCCAGCAGTTATCTCTCGAGGGACGGATTCTCCTACGAGCAGTACTTC	CASSYLSRDGFSYEQYF
TRBJ2-3	NA	many	TRBV7-6	TGTGCCAGCAGCCCTACTGTTCTCGGGACTACAGATACGCAGTATTTT	CASSPTVLGTTDTQYF
TRBJ1-1	TRBD1	NA	TRBV4-1	TGCGCCAGCAGCCTGAGCGTGCCCCGGGACAGGCCAGGGGGCACTGAAGCTTTCTTT	CASSLSVPRDRPGGTEAFF
TRBJ1-1	NA	many	TRBV4-1	TGCGCCAGCAGCCAAGATCGAACGGGCAGGAACACTGAAGCTTTCTTT	CASSQDRTGRNTEAFF
TRBJ2-3	TRBD1	many	TRBV5-1	TGCGCCAGCAGCTTGTACGGACAGGACCAAGATACGCAGTATTTT	CASSLYGQDQDTQYF
TRBJ1-1	NA	many	TRBV7-6	TGTGCCAGCAGCGTAGGTGCAGGGGCAGCGAACACTGAAGCTTTCTTT	CASSVGAGAANTEAFF
TRBJ2-6	TRBD1	few	TRBV10-3	TGTGCCATCAGGGGACAGGGGGCACCTGGGGCCAACGTCCTGACTTTC	CAIRGQGAPGANVLTF
TRBJ2-1	NA	many	TRBV9	TGTGCCAGCAGCCTTGGACGAGCAACCCCGGAAGAGCAGTTCTTC	CASSLGRATPEEQFF
TRBJ2-7	NA	NA	TRBV19	TGTGCCAGTACCCCCTCCGGACTTTCCTACGAGCAGTACTTC	CASTPSGLSYEQYF
TRBJ2-3	TRBD2	NA	TRBV6-1	TGTGCCAGCAGTGAAGGTAGCGGGGGGGCCATCGATACGCAGTATTTT	CASSEGSGGAIDTQYF
TRBJ2-3	NA	many	TRBV10-3	TGTGCCATCAGAAAGGGAGATACGCAGTATTTT	CAIRKGDTQYF
TRBJ2-1	NA	few	TRBV19	TGTGCCAGTAGTATAATCGTCAGGGTGGGCCCGTACAATGAGCAGTTCTTC	CASSIIVRVGPYNEQFF
TRBJ1-5	NA	few	TRBV5-4	TGTGCCAGCAGCTTGAAGGGGTTAGGCAATCAGCCCCAGCATTTT	CASSLKGLGNQPQHF
TRBJ2-3	NA	NA	TRBV4-2	TGTGCCAGCAGCCAAGACATAGGGGAAACAGATACGCAGTATTTT	CASSQDIGETDTQYF